This T cell receptor beta chain was documented in a study of CD8 T cells in Susac syndrome. CDR3 size: 15 residues. The germline V gene has CDR1 MNHEY and CDR2 SVGAGI. V lost 5 bases and J 1 base, leaving 12 bases between the germline ends. It was with random hexamers that about 0.45 to 1 ug RNA was reverse transcribed. One entry per CDR3 protein results from TCRdb running MiXCR on the immunoSEQ multiplex PCR reads. The sample yields 65,000 to 95,000 distinct CDR3 sequences, around 94% seen once. The chain links TRBV6-5 to TRBJ1-3, with unresolved D. The specimen was CD8+ T cells from PBMCs. The origin of this receptor is a human donor with Susac syndrome. The CDR3 reads CASSPTLMSGNTIYF. DNA of the CDR3: TGTGCCAGCAGTCCGACTTTAATGTCTGGAAACACCATATATTTT.